These T cell receptor beta chains were read from a single sample in a study of blood T cell repertoires in COVID-19. Clones were sequenced by immunoSEQ multiplex PCR, and TCRdb holds only the in-frame ones, with some missing. The sample records around 60,000 clones, almost 85% being singletons. The material sequenced was peripheral blood. The receptors were gathered from a man in his 60s with COVID-19, enrolled during active disease. The CDR3 runs from the conserved cysteine through the conserved F or W. The D gene is left open where the match is weak. Some rows have no size entry. The others give once, few or many, or a class for an expanded clone.

d_call	v_call	j_call	clone_size	cdr3_nt	cdr3_aa
.	TRBV6-5	TRBJ1-1	.	TGTGCCAGCAATTTACAGGGCAATGGTGGGGCTTTCTTT	CASNLQGNGGAFF
.	TRBV6-6	TRBJ1-3	.	TGTGCCAGCAATACCGGACAGTTTGGAAACACCATATATTTT	CASNTGQFGNTIYF
TRBD2	TRBV6-1	TRBJ2-1	.	TGTGCCAGCAGTGCGAGAGGGACTAGCGGCAACAATGAGCAGTTCTTC	CASSARGTSGNNEQFF
TRBD2	TRBV5-1	TRBJ2-2	once	TGCGCCAGCAGCTCGTTAGGGACTAGCGGGAGCGGGGAGCTGTTTTTT	CASSSLGTSGSGELFF
TRBD1	TRBV9	TRBJ1-4	.	TGTGCCAGCAGCGCCGGGACAGGGCTCGAAAAACTGTTTTTT	CASSAGTGLEKLFF
TRBD1	TRBV5-1	TRBJ1-3	.	TGCGCCAGCAGCTCGATGGGGACAGAGGCAGGAAACACCATATATTTT	CASSSMGTEAGNTIYF
TRBD2	TRBV18	TRBJ2-3	.	TGTGCCAGCTCACCAGGGACCGCCGGGACTAGCGGTTCGGATACGCAGTATTTT	CASSPGTAGTSGSDTQYF
.	TRBV1	TRBJ2-7	.	TGCACCAGCAGCCAGACGACTACAGGGGAGAGCTCCTACGAGCAGTACTTC	CTSSQTTTGESSYEQYF
.	TRBV21-1	TRBJ2-7	.	TGTGCCAGCAGCAAAGACGCTAGCGGGGGTTACGAGCAGTACTTC	CASSKDASGGYEQYF
.	TRBV5-1	TRBJ1-2	.	TGCGCCAGCAGCGATCCGGCGACAGACTATGGCTACACCTTC	CASSDPATDYGYTF
.	TRBV11-2	TRBJ2-1	.	TGTGCCAGCAGCTTATCCCGGGACTCACCCAAGTTCTTC	CASSLSRDSPKFF